One and the same sample provided the 6 T cell receptor beta chains below, sequenced in a study of T cell repertoires in cytomegalovirus infection. These TCRs' antigens remain unknown. TCRdb reprocessed the reads via MiXCR and lists one record per CDR3 protein. The sample yields about 500,000 distinct CDR3 sequences, roughly a third seen once. Sequencing was performed on cultured PBMCs, taken from culture after CMV antigen stimulation. All receptors derive from a human donor in good health (CMV status not recorded). Some clones in this sample may be carry-over from other donors' samples.

This clonotype is a singleton in its sample. The CDR3 loop is CASGPRTSGPYEQYV. Here the CDR3 DNA reads TGTGCCAGCGGCCCCCGGACTAGCGGACCGTACGAGCAGTACGTC. The chain links TRBV6-4 to TRBJ2-7, with 10 positions matching TRBD2. In germline, CDR1 is MRHNA, CDR2 SNTAGT. Unmatched junction bases numbered 11, after V lost 8 bases and J lost 4 bases. There are 15 residues in the CDR3.

The chain carries TRBV20-1 and TRBJ2-1, with TRBD2 identical over 12 bases. V trimming: 6 bases; J trimming: 6 bases; junction bases outside the gene matches: 6. The CDR3 length is 14 residues. Germline V CDR1 and CDR2: DFQATT, SNEGSKA (reference sequence). The CDR3 is CSAASGRASNEQFF. Written as DNA, the CDR3 is TGCAGTGCCGCTAGCGGGAGGGCCAGCAATGAGCAGTTCTTC.

This clonotype was observed a handful of times. This chain connects TRBV10-3 to TRBJ2-2; TRBD1 matches at 10 bases. Germline V CDR1 and CDR2: ENHRY, SYGVKD. The CDR3 covers 16 residues. With 4 bases clipped from V and 4 bases from J, the junction kept 6 bases outside the gene matches. CDR3 sequence: CAISGLGTGATGELFF. CDR3 in DNA: TGTGCCATCAGTGGTCTTGGGACAGGGGCCACCGGGGAGCTGTTTTTT.

For this clonotype: This could be a read error, since a much larger clone is one nucleotide away. The rearrangement uses TRBV7-2 and TRBJ2-2; D is unresolved. This CDR3 is 14 amino acids long. Germline V gene lookup returns CDR1 SGHTA and CDR2 FQGNSA. Here the CDR3 reads CAISFDLNTGELFF. CDR3 in DNA: TGTGCCATCAGCTTCGACTTGAACACCGGGGAGCTGTTTTTT.

The gene calls are TRBV6-5 and TRBJ1-6; unclear D gene. Trimming cost V 6 bases and J 9 bases, with 24 bases left between them. Germline CDR1 and CDR2: MNHEY and SVGAGI. The CDR3 length is 17 residues. CDR3 coding DNA: TGTGCCAGCAGCCCAGCAGAGACCCGAGGATTGGGTTCACCCCTCCACTTT. Translating it yields CASSPAETRGLGSPLHF.

The rearrangement links TRBV11-1 to TRBJ2-7, with 12 bases that match TRBD2. The CDR3 extends over 15 amino acids. Germline CDR1 reads SGHAT; CDR2 reads FQDESV (reference sequence). V was clipped by 5 bases and J by 3 bases; unmatched bases: 5. This CDR3 reads CASSRTSGTVYEQYF. The CDR3 DNA reads TGTGCCAGCAGCCGGACTAGCGGGACCGTCTACGAGCAGTACTTC.